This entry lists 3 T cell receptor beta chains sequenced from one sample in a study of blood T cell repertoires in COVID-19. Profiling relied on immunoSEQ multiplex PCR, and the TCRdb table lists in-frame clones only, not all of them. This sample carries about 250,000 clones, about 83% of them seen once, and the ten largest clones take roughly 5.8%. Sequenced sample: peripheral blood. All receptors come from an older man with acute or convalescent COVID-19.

In nucleotides, the CDR3 is TGTGCCAGCAGCACCGACCCGGGACAGGGGGGAGAGACCCAGTACTTC. This codes for CASSTDPGQGGETQYF. The J gene is TRBJ2-5, the V gene TRBV7-9, with TRBD1 matching over 11 bases. Trimming removed 5 bases from V and 4 bases from J; junction bases left unmatched: 9. The germline gives CDR1 SEHNR, CDR2 FQNEAQ (reference sequence). The CDR3 has 16 amino acids.

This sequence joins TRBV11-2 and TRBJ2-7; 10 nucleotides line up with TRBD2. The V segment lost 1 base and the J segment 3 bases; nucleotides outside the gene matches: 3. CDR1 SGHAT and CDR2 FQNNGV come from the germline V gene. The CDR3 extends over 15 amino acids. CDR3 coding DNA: TGTGCCAGCAGCTTAGGACTAGCGGGTTACTACGAGCAGTACTTC. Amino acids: CASSLGLAGYYEQYF.

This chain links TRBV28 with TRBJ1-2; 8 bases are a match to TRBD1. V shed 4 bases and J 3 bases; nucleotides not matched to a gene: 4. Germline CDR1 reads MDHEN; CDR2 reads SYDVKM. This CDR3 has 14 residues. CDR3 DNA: TGTGCCAGCAGTTCGGGACAGGCGTACTATGGCTACACCTTC. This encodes CASSSGQAYYGYTF.